What follows are 8 T cell receptor beta chains derived from one specimen sequenced in a study of beta chain features in type 1 diabetes. TCRB transcripts that were expressed got sequenced, as all of the isolated RNA had been reverse transcribed. The repertoire was sequenced with immunoSEQ multiplex PCR; TCRdb's copy has only in-frame clones and lacks some. The sample holds around 450,000 clones, more than 9.5% seen once. Source material: naive CD4+ T cells from blood. These TCRs come from a woman in her late teens or twenties in good health.

This chain connects TRBV4-1 to TRBJ2-3, with D hard to call. CDR1 and CDR2 (germline): MGHRA, YSYEKL. The length of the CDR3 is 15 residues. V dropped 1 base and J dropped 2 bases, with 10 bases sitting between them. The CDR3 reads CASSQVGSYTDTQYF. DNA of the CDR3: TGCGCCAGCAGCCAAGTCGGCTCTTACACAGATACGCAGTATTTT.

The CDR3 sequence is CASSPTGLYTSGPGEQYF. CDR3 in DNA: TGCGCCAGCAGCCCCACAGGTCTCTATACTAGCGGGCCGGGTGAGCAGTACTTC. This chain joins TRBV4-3 and TRBJ2-7, with 9 bases aligning to TRBD2. CDR1 LGHNA and CDR2 YSLEER come from the germline V gene. The CDR3 length is 18 residues. After removal of 4 bases from V and 7 bases from J, the junction contained 20 bases not matched to a gene.

The chain links TRBV7-8 to TRBJ2-5; no firm D call. The CDR3 runs to 13 residues. In germline, CDR1 is SGHVS, CDR2 FQNEAQ. V lost 4 bases and J lost 6, with 12 bases in between. CDR3 loop: CASSYRVVKTQYF. The DNA of the CDR3 is TGTGCCAGCAGCTACCGGGTCGTCAAGACCCAGTACTTC.

This clone was seen more than once but under ten times. This chain uses TRBV18 with TRBJ1-2; 10 bases line up with TRBD1. Germline CDR1 and CDR2: KGHSH and LQKENI. With V trimmed by 4 bases and J by 4 bases, 6 bases remained unmatched. This CDR3 comprises 15 residues. In DNA, the CDR3 is TGTGCCAGCTCACGTCCGGGACAGGGGTTCTATGGCTACACCTTC. It codes for CASSRPGQGFYGYTF.

This chain joins TRBV18 and TRBJ1-2; maybe TRBD1 (5 bases). V was clipped by 3 bases and J by 3 bases, with 8 bases between them. Germline V gene lookup returns CDR1 KGHSH and CDR2 LQKENI. The CDR3 consists of 13 residues. CDR3 sequence reads: CASSPRGDYGYTF. As DNA, the CDR3 is TGTGCCAGCTCACCTAGGGGTGACTATGGCTACACCTTC.

V usage is TRBV7-2 and J usage is TRBJ2-3, with D unclear. Trimming cost V 3 bases and J 0 bases, with 16 bases left between them. Germline assignment: CDR1 SGHTA and CDR2 FQGNSA. The CDR3 is 17 amino acids. In DNA, the CDR3 is TGTGCCAGCAGCTTCTTTCAGCAGAGCACTAGCACAGATACGCAGTATTTT. It yields the protein CASSFFQQSTSTDTQYF.

The table lists this clone with many counts. This sequence joins TRBV4-1 and TRBJ2-4; tentatively, D is TRBD2 (6 bases). The germline CDR1 and CDR2 sequences are MGHRA and YSYEKL. The CDR3 contains 12 residues. V dropped 0 bases and J dropped 15 bases, with 12 bases sitting between them. CDR3 loop: CASSQDGGVRYF. For the CDR3, the DNA is TGCGCCAGCAGCCAAGATGGCGGGGTACGGTACTTC.

The rearrangement uses TRBV7-2 and TRBJ2-1, with 10 bases identical to TRBD2. The CDR3 is made up of 14 amino acids. Trimming took 10 bases from V and 7 from J; bases not matched to a gene: 10. Per germline, CDR1 SGHTA and CDR2 FQGNSA. This chain's CDR3 is CATKTSGWVNEQFF. The DNA for the CDR3 is TGTGCCACCAAGACTAGCGGGTGGGTGAATGAGCAGTTCTTC.